A single sample gave rise to the 21 T cell receptor beta chains below, sequenced in a study of T cell responses to AZD1222 COVID-19 vaccine. Clones were read by immunoSEQ multiplex PCR, and TCRdb kept only the in-frame ones, dropping some. The sample yields 99,000 or so clones, over 90% seen once. The sample consisted of peripheral blood, taken on day 0 of AZD1222 vaccination. These receptors came from an adult in good health.

This sequence joins TRBV7-3 and TRBJ2-1; D possibly matches TRBD1 or TRBD2 (5 bases each). The CDR3 length is 13 residues. Per the germline V gene, CDR1 is SGHTA and CDR2 is FQGTGA. The ends were cut back, 4 bases at V and 6 bases at J, with 10 bases in the middle. The CDR3 is CASSSTGGNEQFF. The CDR3 bases are TGTGCCAGCAGCTCCACAGGAGGCAATGAGCAGTTCTTC.

This clone was detected only a few times. The chain employs TRBV7-3 and TRBJ2-3; possibly TRBD1 for D (6 bases). V was trimmed by 5 bases and J by 1 base, leaving 13 bases between them. The germline V gene has CDR1 SGHTA and CDR2 FQGTGA. This CDR3 has 15 residues. The CDR3: CASSAQGWGTDTQYF. The DNA for the CDR3 is TGTGCCAGCAGCGCCCAGGGGTGGGGCACAGATACGCAGTATTTT.

The chain carries TRBV5-1 and TRBJ2-3; the D call may be TRBD1 or TRBD2 (5 bases each). The CDR3 length is 15 residues. Germline V lookup: CDR1 SGHRS, CDR2 YFSETQ. Trimming stripped 5 bases from V and 8 bases from J, with 21 bases between. The CDR3 DNA follows: TGCGCCAGCAGGTACAACGAGGGGATGGGGACTACGCAGTATTTT. The encoded protein is CASRYNEGMGTTQYF.

This clone was recorded once. Here the CDR3 DNA reads TGCAGCGGGCGGACAGGGCATGGCTACACCTTC. Encoded protein: CSGRTGHGYTF. The chain employs TRBV29-1 and TRBJ1-2; 8 bases agree with TRBD1. Trimming cost V 7 bases and J 6 bases; bases outside gene matches: 4. Germline V gene sequence: CDR1 SQVTM, CDR2 ANQGSEA. The CDR3 contains 11 residues.

This chain connects TRBV5-4 to TRBJ1-1, with 8 bases identical to TRBD1. V gave up 0 bases and J gave up 4 bases; unmatched junction bases: 2. There are 14 residues in the CDR3. The germline V gene encodes CDR1 SGHNT and CDR2 YYREEE (reference sequence). This chain's CDR3 is CASSLGQGFTEAFF. For the CDR3, the DNA is TGTGCCAGCAGCTTGGGACAGGGGTTCACTGAAGCTTTCTTT.

The chain carries TRBV6-5 and TRBJ2-1, with D uncertain. From germline, CDR1 is MNHEY and CDR2 SVGAGI. CDR3 length: 13 amino acids. Trimming took off 2 bases at V and 9 bases at J, with 11 bases between the two ends. The CDR3 is CASSYERRGEQFF. CDR3 DNA sequence: TGTGCCAGCAGTTACGAACGGCGCGGTGAGCAGTTCTTC.

The gene calls are TRBV28 and TRBJ2-5; D remains ambiguous. This CDR3 contains 14 residues. Trimming removed 4 bases from V and 5 bases from J, with 14 bases in between. Germline V gene lookup returns CDR1 MDHEN and CDR2 SYDVKM. The CDR3 DNA is TGTGCCAGCAGTTCGGTAATAACCACGGAGACCCAGTACTTC. It translates to CASSSVITTETQYF.

The chain carries TRBV27 and TRBJ2-3; D is undetermined. Germline lookup yields CDR1 MNHEY and CDR2 SMNVEV (reference sequence). Trimming left V 5 bases short and J 2 bases short, with 5 bases between. CDR3 length: 12 amino acids. CDR3: CASSPHTDTQYF. The CDR3 DNA follows: TGTGCCAGCAGTCCCCACACAGATACGCAGTATTTT.

Only one count was recorded for this clone. This chain connects TRBV19 to TRBJ1-5; 7 bases line up with TRBD1. Germline CDR1 reads LNHDA; CDR2 reads SQIVND (reference sequence). The J segment lost 4 bases and the V segment lost 7 bases, leaving 16 bases of the junction unmatched. This CDR3 comprises 17 residues. The CDR3 DNA reads TGTGCCAGTACCGGGAAAGGCAGGGGGATAGGGAATCAGCCCCAGCATTTT. Translation gives CASTGKGRGIGNQPQHF.

The CDR3 protein is CASSLYSTDTQYF. The CDR3 DNA is TGTGCCAGCAGCTTATATTCCACAGATACGCAGTATTTT. The chain recombines TRBV7-2 with TRBJ2-3, with D hard to call. The germline gives CDR1 SGHTA, CDR2 FQGNSA. V shed 2 bases and J shed 2 bases, with 5 bases lying between them. The CDR3 sequence is 13 residues long.

J is TRBJ1-2 and V is TRBV30; no firm D call. V lost 1 base, J lost 4 bases, and 13 bases lay in between. This CDR3 spans 14 amino acids. Germline CDR1 and CDR2: GTSNPN and SVGIG (reference sequence). CDR3 sequence: CAWSGAARAYGYTF. CDR3 DNA: TGTGCCTGGAGTGGGGCCGCTCGGGCCTATGGCTACACCTTC.

V and J are TRBV28 and TRBJ1-4, with TRBD1 matching 8 bases. This CDR3 has 18 residues. The germline V gene has CDR1 MDHEN and CDR2 SYDVKM. Unmatched junction bases numbered 12, after V lost 3 bases and J lost 3 bases. CDR3 DNA: TGTGCCAGCAGTTTCGGACAGGGTAGTGACTGGGCTAATGAAAAACTGTTTTTT. The encoded protein is CASSFGQGSDWANEKLFF.

The V call is TRBV6-2 or TRBV6-3, the J call TRBJ1-2, with TRBD1 identical over 10 bases. The CDR3 consists of 13 residues. Trimming removed 4 bases from V and 7 bases from J; junction bases left unmatched: 3. Germline lookup yields CDR1 MNHEY and CDR2 SVGEGT. The chain's CDR3 is CASSLGTGVGYTF. The CDR3 coding sequence is TGTGCCAGCAGTTTGGGGACAGGGGTTGGCTACACCTTC.

The CDR3 nucleotides read TGTGCCAGCAGTTTATCTGGTGAAAAACTGTTTTTT. Translating it yields CASSLSGEKLFF. The rearrangement links TRBV28 to TRBJ1-4; D call uncertain. The CDR3 is made up of 12 amino acids. Germline V gives CDR1 MDHEN, CDR2 SYDVKM. Trimming pared 1 base from V and 7 bases from J, leaving 4 bases between.

The V call is TRBV6-1, the J call TRBJ2-7, with D possibly TRBD1 on 6 matching bases. Germline CDR1 reads MNHNS; CDR2 reads SASEGT. The CDR3 extends over 16 amino acids. V lost 0 bases to trimming and J lost 2 bases, with 14 bases between them. CDR3 nucleotides: TGTGCCAGCAGTGAAGCGCCGGGGACATTCACCTACGAGCAGTACTTC. This encodes CASSEAPGTFTYEQYF.

The rearrangement joins TRBV12-5 to TRBJ2-7; D perhaps matches TRBD2 (5 bases). The length of the CDR3 is 15 residues. CDR1 is LGHNT and CDR2 is FRNRAP in the germline V gene. V was clipped by 7 bases and J by 2 bases, with 18 bases between them. CDR3 sequence reads: CASALGEGYTYEQYF. As DNA, the CDR3 is TGTGCTAGTGCCCTAGGAGAGGGCTATACCTACGAGCAGTACTTC.

V usage is TRBV24-1 and J usage is TRBJ1-2; D remains ambiguous. V gave up 2 bases and J gave up 6 bases, with 12 bases separating them. This CDR3 has 14 amino acids. Germline CDR1 KGHDR, CDR2 SFDVKD. CDR3 in amino acids: CATSDSTEMDGYTF. The CDR3 DNA reads TGTGCCACCAGTGATTCCACGGAGATGGATGGCTACACCTTC.

This chain uses TRBV6-5 with TRBJ1-2; 11 bases are a match to TRBD1. V trimming: 5 bases; J trimming: 1 base; junction bases outside the gene matches: 3. The CDR3 totals 15 residues. Germline-derived CDR1 and CDR2 are MNHEY and SVGAGI. The CDR3: CASSRTGGSNYGYTF. The CDR3 DNA reads TGTGCCAGCAGTAGGACAGGGGGCAGTAACTATGGCTACACCTTC.

The chain has TRBV7-9 and TRBJ2-7; D remains ambiguous. This CDR3 has 11 amino acids. V was pared by 4 bases and J by 4 bases, with 5 bases between. CDR1 is SEHNR and CDR2 is FQNEAQ in the germline V gene (reference sequence). The CDR3 sequence: CASSSEYEQYF. The CDR3 DNA reads TGTGCCAGCAGCTCTGAATACGAGCAGTACTTC.

The V call is TRBV4-1, the J call TRBJ1-4; 7 nucleotides line up with TRBD1. The J segment lost 0 bases and the V segment lost 4 bases, leaving 5 bases of the junction unmatched. Per germline, CDR1 MGHRA and CDR2 YSYEKL. The CDR3 length is 16 residues. CDR3 in amino acids: CASSRDRDPTNEKLFF. The CDR3 DNA follows: TGCGCCAGCAGCCGCGACAGGGATCCAACTAATGAAAAACTGTTTTTT.

J is TRBJ1-2 and V is TRBV19; D unresolved. Germline assignment: CDR1 LNHDA and CDR2 SQIVND (reference sequence). The CDR3 length is 14 residues. The V end lost 3 bases, the J end lost 7 bases, and 15 bases lay between the germline ends. The CDR3 DNA sequence: TGTGCCAGTAGTATCCAACAGTCAGGACTTGGCTACACCTTC. Protein: CASSIQQSGLGYTF.